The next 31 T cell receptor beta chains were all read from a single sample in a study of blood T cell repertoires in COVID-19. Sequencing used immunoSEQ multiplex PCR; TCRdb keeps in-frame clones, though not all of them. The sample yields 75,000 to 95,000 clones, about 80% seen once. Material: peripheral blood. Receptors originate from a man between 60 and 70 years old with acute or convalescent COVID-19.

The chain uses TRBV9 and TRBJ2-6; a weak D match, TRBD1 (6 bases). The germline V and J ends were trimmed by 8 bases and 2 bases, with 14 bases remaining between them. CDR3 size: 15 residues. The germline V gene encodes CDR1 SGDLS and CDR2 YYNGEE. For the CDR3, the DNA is TGTGCCAGTACAGGGCCCGCAACTGGGGCCAACGTCCTGACTTTC. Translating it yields CASTGPATGANVLTF.

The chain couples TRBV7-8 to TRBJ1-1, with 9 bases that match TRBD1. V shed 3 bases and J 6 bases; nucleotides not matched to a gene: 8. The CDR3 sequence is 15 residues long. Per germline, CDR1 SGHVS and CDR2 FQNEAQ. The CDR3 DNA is TGTGCCAGCAGCTTTAACCCGGACAGGGGAGCTGAAGCTTTCTTT. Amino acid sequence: CASSFNPDRGAEAFF. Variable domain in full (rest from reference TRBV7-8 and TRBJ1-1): GAGVSQSPRYKVAKRGQDVALRCDPISGHVSLFWYQQALGQGPEFLTYFQNEAQLDKSGLPSDRFFAERPEGSVSTLKIQRTQQEDSAVYLCASSFNPDRGAEAFFGQGTRLTVV.

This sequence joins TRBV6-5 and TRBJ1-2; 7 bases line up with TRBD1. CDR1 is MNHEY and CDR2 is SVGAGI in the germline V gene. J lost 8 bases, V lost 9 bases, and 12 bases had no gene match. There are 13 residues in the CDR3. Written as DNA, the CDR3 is TGTGCCAGTAGGGGGCAGGGCTTTCTGGGCTACACCTTC. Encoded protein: CASRGQGFLGYTF.

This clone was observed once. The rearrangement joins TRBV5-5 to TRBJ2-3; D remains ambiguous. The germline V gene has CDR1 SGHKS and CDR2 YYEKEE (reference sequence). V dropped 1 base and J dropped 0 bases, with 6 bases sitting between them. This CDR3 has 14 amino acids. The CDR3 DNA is TGTGCCAGCAGCTTGACCGGTAGCACAGATACGCAGTATTTT. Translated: CASSLTGSTDTQYF. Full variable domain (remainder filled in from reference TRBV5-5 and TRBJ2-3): DAGVTQSPTHLIKTRGQQVTLRCSPISGHKSVSWYQQVLGQGPQFIFQYYEKEERGRGNFPDRFSARQFPNYSSELNVNALLLGDSALYLCASSLTGSTDTQYFGPGTRLTVL.

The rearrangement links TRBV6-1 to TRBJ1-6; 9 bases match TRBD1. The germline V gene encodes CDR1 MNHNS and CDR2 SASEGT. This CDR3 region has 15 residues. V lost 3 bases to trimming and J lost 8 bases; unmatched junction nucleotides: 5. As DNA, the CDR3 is TGTGCCAGCAGTGATTGGACAGGGGTGGATTCACCCCTCCACTTT. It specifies CASSDWTGVDSPLHF.

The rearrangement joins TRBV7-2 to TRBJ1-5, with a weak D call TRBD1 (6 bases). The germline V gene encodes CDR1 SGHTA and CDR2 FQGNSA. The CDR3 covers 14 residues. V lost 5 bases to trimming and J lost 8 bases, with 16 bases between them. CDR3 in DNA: TGTGCCAGCAGCCCCTACAGGGATTTGGAGCCCCAGCATTTT. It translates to CASSPYRDLEPQHF.

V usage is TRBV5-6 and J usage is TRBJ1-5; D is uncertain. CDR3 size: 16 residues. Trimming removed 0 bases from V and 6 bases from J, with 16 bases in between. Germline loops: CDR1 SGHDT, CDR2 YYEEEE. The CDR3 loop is CASSLELWRVGQPQHF. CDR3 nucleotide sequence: TGTGCCAGCAGCTTGGAATTGTGGAGGGTCGGTCAGCCCCAGCATTTT.

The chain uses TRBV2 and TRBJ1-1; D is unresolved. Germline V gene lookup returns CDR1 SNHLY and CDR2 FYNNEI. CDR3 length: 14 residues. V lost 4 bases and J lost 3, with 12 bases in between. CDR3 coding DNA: TGTGCCAGCAGTGGCTCGGGTATTCACACTGAAGCTTTCTTT. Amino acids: CASSGSGIHTEAFF.

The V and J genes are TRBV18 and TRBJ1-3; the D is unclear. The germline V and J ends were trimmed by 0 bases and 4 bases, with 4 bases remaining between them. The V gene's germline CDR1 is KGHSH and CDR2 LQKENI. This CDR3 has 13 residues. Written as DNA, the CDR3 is TGTGCCAGCTCACCACCGTTAGGAAACACCATATATTTT. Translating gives CASSPPLGNTIYF.

The CDR3 loop is CASSPRQGPGTDTQYF. CDR3 DNA sequence: TGTGCCAGCAGCCCGAGACAGGGTCCGGGTACAGATACGCAGTATTTT. The J gene is TRBJ2-3, the V gene TRBV7-8; 7 nucleotides match TRBD1. The CDR3 totals 16 residues. Germline assignment: CDR1 SGHVS and CDR2 FQNEAQ. V lost 5 bases to trimming and J lost 3 bases; unmatched junction nucleotides: 11. Full variable domain (remainder filled in from reference TRBV7-8 and TRBJ2-3): GAGVSQSPRYKVAKRGQDVALRCDPISGHVSLFWYQQALGQGPEFLTYFQNEAQLDKSGLPSDRFFAERPEGSVSTLKIQRTQQEDSAVYLCASSPRQGPGTDTQYFGPGTRLTVL.

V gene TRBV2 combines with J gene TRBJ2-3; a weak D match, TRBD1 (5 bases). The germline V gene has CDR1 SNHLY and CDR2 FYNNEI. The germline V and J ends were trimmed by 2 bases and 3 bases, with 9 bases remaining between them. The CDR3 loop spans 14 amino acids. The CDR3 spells CASSEWQGTDTQYF. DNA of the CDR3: TGTGCCAGCAGTGAATGGCAGGGAACAGATACGCAGTATTTT.

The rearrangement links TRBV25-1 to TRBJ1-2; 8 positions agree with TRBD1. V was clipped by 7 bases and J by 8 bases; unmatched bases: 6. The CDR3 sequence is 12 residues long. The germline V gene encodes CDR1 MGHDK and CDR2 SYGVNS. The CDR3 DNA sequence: TGTGCCAGCAATCAGGGGGCTGAAGGCTACACCTTC. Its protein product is CASNQGAEGYTF.

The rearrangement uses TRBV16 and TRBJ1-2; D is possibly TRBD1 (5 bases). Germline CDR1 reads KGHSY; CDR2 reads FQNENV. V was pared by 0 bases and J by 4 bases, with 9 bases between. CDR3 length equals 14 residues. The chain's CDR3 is CASSQSGPSYGYTF. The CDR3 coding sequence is TGTGCCAGCAGCCAATCGGGGCCGAGCTATGGCTACACCTTC. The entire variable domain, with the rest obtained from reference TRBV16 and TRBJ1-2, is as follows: GEEVAQTPKHLVRGEGQKAKLYCAPIKGHSYVFWYQQVLKNEFKFLISFQNENVFDETGMPKERFSAKCLPNSPCSLEIQATKLEDSAVYFCASSQSGPSYGYTFGSGTRLTVV.

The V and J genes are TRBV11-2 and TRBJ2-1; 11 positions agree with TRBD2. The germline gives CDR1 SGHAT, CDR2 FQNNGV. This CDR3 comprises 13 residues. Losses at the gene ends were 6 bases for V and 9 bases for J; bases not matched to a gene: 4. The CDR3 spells CASSGSGGGEQFF. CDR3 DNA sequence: TGTGCCAGCAGTGGTAGCGGGGGGGGTGAGCAGTTCTTC.

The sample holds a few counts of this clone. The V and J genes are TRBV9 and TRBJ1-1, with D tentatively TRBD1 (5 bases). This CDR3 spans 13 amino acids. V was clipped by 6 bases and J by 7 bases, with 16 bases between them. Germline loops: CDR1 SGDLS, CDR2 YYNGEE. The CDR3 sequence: CASNLGQGNEAFF. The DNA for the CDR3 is TGTGCCAGCAATCTGGGGCAGGGAAATGAAGCTTTCTTT.

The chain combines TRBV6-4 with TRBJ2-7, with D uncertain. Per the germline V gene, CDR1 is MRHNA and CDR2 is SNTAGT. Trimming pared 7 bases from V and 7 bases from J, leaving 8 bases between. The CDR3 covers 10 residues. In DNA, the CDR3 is TGTGCCAGCAACCTCGGGGAGCAGTACTTC. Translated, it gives CASNLGEQYF.

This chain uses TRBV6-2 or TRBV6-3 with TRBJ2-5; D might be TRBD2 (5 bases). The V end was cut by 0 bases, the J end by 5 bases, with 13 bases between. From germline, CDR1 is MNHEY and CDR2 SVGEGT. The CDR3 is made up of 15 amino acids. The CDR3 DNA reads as TGTGCCAGCAGTTACTCGGCCGGGGTAGCGGAGACCCAGTACTTC. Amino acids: CASSYSAGVAETQYF.

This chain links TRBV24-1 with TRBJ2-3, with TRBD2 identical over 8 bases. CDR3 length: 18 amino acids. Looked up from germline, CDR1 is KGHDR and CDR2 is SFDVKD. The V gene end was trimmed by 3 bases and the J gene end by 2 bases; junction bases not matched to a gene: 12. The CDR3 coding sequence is TGTGCCACCAGTGATCCCCGTGGAGCGGGGGACCCCACAGATACGCAGTATTTT. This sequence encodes CATSDPRGAGDPTDTQYF.

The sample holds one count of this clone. The CDR3 DNA is TGTGCCAGCAGCTCCTTCGTTGGGGAGACCTACGAGCAGTACTTC. Protein sequence: CASSSFVGETYEQYF. V usage is TRBV7-2 and J usage is TRBJ2-7; D is possibly TRBD2 (5 bases). The CDR3 length is 15 residues. V lost 4 bases and J 2 bases, leaving 15 bases between the germline ends. CDR1 and CDR2 from the germline V gene are SGHTA and FQGNSA.

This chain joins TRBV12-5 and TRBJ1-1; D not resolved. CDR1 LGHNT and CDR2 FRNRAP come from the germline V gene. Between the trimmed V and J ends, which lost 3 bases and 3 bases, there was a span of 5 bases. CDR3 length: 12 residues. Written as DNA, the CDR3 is TGTGCTAGTGGTTTTGGAGACACTGAAGCTTTCTTT. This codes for CASGFGDTEAFF.

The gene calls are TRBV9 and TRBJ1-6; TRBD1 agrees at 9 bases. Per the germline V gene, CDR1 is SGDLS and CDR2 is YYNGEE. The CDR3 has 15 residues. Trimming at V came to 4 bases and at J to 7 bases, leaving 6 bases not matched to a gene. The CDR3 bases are TGTGCCAGCAGCACGGACAGGGGAATAAATTCACCCCTCCACTTT. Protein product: CASSTDRGINSPLHF. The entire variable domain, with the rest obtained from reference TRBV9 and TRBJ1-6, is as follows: DSGVTQTPKHLITATGQRVTLRCSPRSGDLSVYWYQQSLDQGLQFLIQYYNGEERAKGNILERFSAQQFPDLHSELNLSSLELGDSALYFCASSTDRGINSPLHFGNGTRLTVT.

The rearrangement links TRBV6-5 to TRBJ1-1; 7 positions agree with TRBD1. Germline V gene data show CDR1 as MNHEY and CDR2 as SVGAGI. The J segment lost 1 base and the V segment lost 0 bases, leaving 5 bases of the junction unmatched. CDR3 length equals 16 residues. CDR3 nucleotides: TGTGCCAGCAGTTACTCGACAGGGCGACCGAACACTGAAGCTTTCTTT. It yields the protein CASSYSTGRPNTEAFF.

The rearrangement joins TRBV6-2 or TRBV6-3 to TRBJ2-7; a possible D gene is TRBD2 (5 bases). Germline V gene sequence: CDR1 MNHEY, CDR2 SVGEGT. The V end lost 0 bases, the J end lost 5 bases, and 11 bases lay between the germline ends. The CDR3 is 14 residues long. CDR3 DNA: TGTGCCAGCAGTTACTCCGGGGTGAGGGACGAGCAGTACTTC. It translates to CASSYSGVRDEQYF.

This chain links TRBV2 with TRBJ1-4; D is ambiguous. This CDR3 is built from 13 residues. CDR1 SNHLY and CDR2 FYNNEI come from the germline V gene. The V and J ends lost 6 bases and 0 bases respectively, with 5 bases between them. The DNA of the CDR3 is TGTGCCAGCAGGGCTCCAACTAATGAAAAACTGTTTTTT. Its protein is CASRAPTNEKLFF.

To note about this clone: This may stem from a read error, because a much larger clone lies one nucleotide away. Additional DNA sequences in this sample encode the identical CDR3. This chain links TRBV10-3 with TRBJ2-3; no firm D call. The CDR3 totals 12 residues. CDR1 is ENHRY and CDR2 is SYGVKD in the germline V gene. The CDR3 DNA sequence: TGCGCCATCACCGGTAGCACAGATACGCAGTATTTT. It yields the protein CAITGSTDTQYF.

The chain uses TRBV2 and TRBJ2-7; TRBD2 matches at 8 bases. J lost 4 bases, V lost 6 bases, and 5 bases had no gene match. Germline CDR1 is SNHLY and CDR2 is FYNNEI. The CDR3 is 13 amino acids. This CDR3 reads CASRGLGPYEQYF. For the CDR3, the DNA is TGTGCCAGCAGGGGACTAGGCCCTTACGAGCAGTACTTC. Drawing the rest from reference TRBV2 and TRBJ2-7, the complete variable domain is EPEVTQTPSHQVTQMGQEVILRCVPISNHLYFYWYRQILGQKVEFLVSFYNNEISEKSEIFDDQFSVERPDGSNFTLKIRSTKLEDSAMYFCASRGLGPYEQYFGPGTRLTVT.

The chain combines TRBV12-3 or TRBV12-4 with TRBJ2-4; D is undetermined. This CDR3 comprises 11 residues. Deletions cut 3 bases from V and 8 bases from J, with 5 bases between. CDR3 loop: CASSFYDIQYF. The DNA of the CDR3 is TGTGCCAGCAGTTTCTACGACATTCAGTACTTC.

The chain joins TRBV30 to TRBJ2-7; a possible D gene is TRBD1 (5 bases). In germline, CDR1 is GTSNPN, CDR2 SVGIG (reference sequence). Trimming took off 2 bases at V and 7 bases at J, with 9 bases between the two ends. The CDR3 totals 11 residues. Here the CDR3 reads CAWSQGGEQYF. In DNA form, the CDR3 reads TGTGCCTGGAGTCAGGGTGGTGAGCAGTACTTC. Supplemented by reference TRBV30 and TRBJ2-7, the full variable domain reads SQTIHQWPATLVQPVGSPLSLECTVEGTSNPNLYWYRQAAGRGLQLLFYSVGIGQISSEVPQNLSASRPQDRQFILSSKKLLLSDSGFYLCAWSQGGEQYFGPGTRLTVT.

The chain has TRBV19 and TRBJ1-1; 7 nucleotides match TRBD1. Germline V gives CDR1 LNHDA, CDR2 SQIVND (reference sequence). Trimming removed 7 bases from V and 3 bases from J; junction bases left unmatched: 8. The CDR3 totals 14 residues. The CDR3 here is CASTSTGWYTEAFF. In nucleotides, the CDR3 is TGTGCCAGTACTTCGACAGGGTGGTACACTGAAGCTTTCTTT.

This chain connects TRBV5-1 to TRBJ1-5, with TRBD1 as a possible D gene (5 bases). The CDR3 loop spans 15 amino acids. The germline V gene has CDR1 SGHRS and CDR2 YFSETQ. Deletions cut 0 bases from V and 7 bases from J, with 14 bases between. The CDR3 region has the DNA TGCGCCAGCAGCTTGGCGGGCAGGGTAGGGCAGCCCCAGCATTTT. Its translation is CASSLAGRVGQPQHF.

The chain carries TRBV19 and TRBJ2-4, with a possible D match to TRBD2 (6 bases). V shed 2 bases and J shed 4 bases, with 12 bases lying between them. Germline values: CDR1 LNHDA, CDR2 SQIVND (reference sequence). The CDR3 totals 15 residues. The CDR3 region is CASSITWAGKNIQYF. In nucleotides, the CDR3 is TGTGCCAGTAGTATAACCTGGGCGGGGAAAAACATTCAGTACTTC.